The T cell receptor beta chain described here comes from a study of naive and memory T cell subsets. Overall study findings and caveats: Potentially, T cell activation and differentiation skew this RNA-based measurement.

As for this clonotype: Antigen unknown.

A UMI-containing oligonucleotide was joined by 3' ligation to the TCR cDNA template. Adult healthy volunteers gave 2.5 ml peripheral blood for whole-blood RNA. Unsorted total RNA, about 1 to 1000 ng, was DNase treated before reverse transcription. Four PCR rounds used nested alpha and beta constant region primers plus the SP2 primer. TCRdb used MiXCR to reprocess the 5' RACE reads, holding one entry per CDR3 protein. The table has 30,000 or so distinct CDR3 sequences, approximately 16% seen once. The TCR comes from a female donor in good health.

Written as DNA, the CDR3 is TGTGCCACCAGCAGAGAGGACAGGCGGGCCTACGAGCAGTACTTC. This sequence encodes CATSREDRRAYEQYF. V is TRBV15 and J is TRBJ2-7, with 7 positions matching TRBD1. Germline V gene sequence: CDR1 LNHNV, CDR2 YYDKDF (reference sequence). CDR3 length: 15 residues. V trimming: 0 bases; J trimming: 2 bases; junction bases outside the gene matches: 4.